The 14 T cell receptor beta chains given below trace back to one sample, sequenced in a study of vaccination and CD4 T cells after COVID-19. The antigens of these receptors remain unknown. Sequencing of the DNA from cultured CD4+ T cells was carried out with the Oncomine TCR Beta short-read assay. TCRdb reanalysed the PCR reads using MiXCR and keeps one entry per CDR3 protein. The sample shows around 26,000 distinct CDR3 sequences, about 50% of them seen only once. Regarding treatment: 10-day PBMC culture with coronavirus spike peptide pools or control peptides (ViraFEST assay). The sample in question was CD4+ T cells from blood, cultured in vitro, obtained before SARS-CoV-2 vaccination. Receptors were obtained from a human donor who received a COVID-19 vaccine.

J is TRBJ1-6 and V is TRBV7-8; TRBD1 agrees at 9 bases. Trimming cost V 2 bases and J 6 bases; bases outside gene matches: 2. Looked up from germline, CDR1 is SGHVS and CDR2 is FQNEAQ. The CDR3 loop spans 15 amino acids. The CDR3 reads CASSLLGQGNSPLHF. DNA for the CDR3: TGTGCCAGCAGCTTACTGGGACAGGGTAATTCACCCCTCCACTTT.

This clonotype was observed once. This chain links TRBV24-1 with TRBJ2-6; D uncertain. Germline V gives CDR1 KGHDR, CDR2 SFDVKD. Trimming stripped 8 bases from V and 0 bases from J, with 4 bases between. The CDR3 is 13 amino acids. CDR3 amino acids: CATMGSGANVLTF. CDR3 nucleotides: TGTGCCACCATGGGCTCTGGGGCCAACGTCCTGACTTTC.

The chain links TRBV20-1 to TRBJ2-5; TRBD1 aligns across 7 bases. The V gene's germline CDR1 is DFQATT and CDR2 SNEGSKA (reference sequence). CDR3 length: 13 residues. V lost 4 bases, J lost 5 bases, and 7 bases stayed unmatched. The CDR3: CSAIRQGRETQYF. The CDR3 region has the DNA TGCAGTGCTATTCGACAGGGAAGGGAGACCCAGTACTTC.

This chain connects TRBV30 to TRBJ2-3, with TRBD1 matching 7 bases. Looked up from germline, CDR1 is GTSNPN and CDR2 is SVGIG (reference sequence). J was trimmed by 2 bases and V by 5 bases; bases with no gene match: 7. CDR3 length: 14 amino acids. The CDR3 region has the DNA TGTGCCTGGCTAGACAGGGCATACACAGATACGCAGTATTTT. This codes for CAWLDRAYTDTQYF.

The chain combines TRBV6-1 with TRBJ1-2; D gene unclear. V was cut by 8 bases and J by 7 bases, with 17 bases left in between. CDR3 length: 13 amino acids. Germline CDR1 reads MNHNS; CDR2 reads SASEGT. CDR3 in DNA: TGTGCCAGCTTCGACCTGAGAACGGGTGGCTACACCTTC. This gives the protein CASFDLRTGGYTF.

V gene TRBV19 combines with J gene TRBJ2-6, with D possibly being TRBD1 (6 bases). V gave up 7 bases and J gave up 0 bases, with 10 bases separating them. Germline assignment: CDR1 LNHDA and CDR2 SQIVND (reference sequence). The CDR3 is 15 residues long. In nucleotides, the CDR3 is TGTGCCAGTAAGTTAGGGGGCTCTGGGGCCAACGTCCTGACTTTC. Its protein product is CASKLGGSGANVLTF.

The chain couples TRBV20-1 to TRBJ2-5, with 9 positions matching TRBD2. Germline lookup yields CDR1 DFQATT and CDR2 SNEGSKA (reference sequence). Germline trimming cut 1 base from V and 2 bases from J; bases unmatched to any gene: 8. This CDR3 contains 16 residues. CDR3 in amino acids: CSARVASGGYQETQYF. CDR3 nucleotides: TGCAGTGCTAGAGTGGCAAGCGGGGGGTATCAAGAGACCCAGTACTTC.

This clonotype was found a few times. The chain couples TRBV6-1 to TRBJ2-7; D is perhaps TRBD1 or TRBD2 (7 bases each). V was clipped by 6 bases and J by 4 bases, with 19 bases between them. There are 15 residues in the CDR3. Germline lookup yields CDR1 MNHNS and CDR2 SASEGT. CDR3: CASRQPGGGWYEQYF. In DNA, the CDR3 is TGTGCCAGCAGGCAGCCAGGGGGGGGCTGGTACGAGCAGTACTTC.

This chain connects TRBV7-6 to TRBJ2-5; 7 nucleotides align to TRBD1. Germline CDR1 and CDR2: SGHVS and FNYEAQ. J lost 0 bases, V lost 6 bases, and 4 bases had no gene match. The CDR3 loop spans 14 amino acids. Here the CDR3 DNA reads TGTGCCAGCAGTCGACAGGGAGACCAAGAGACCCAGTACTTC. Amino acids: CASSRQGDQETQYF. The full variable domain, with the rest looked up from reference TRBV7-6 and TRBJ2-5, is GAGVSQSPRYKVTKRGQDVALRCDPISGHVSLYWYRQALGQGPEFLTYFNYEAQQDKSGLPNDRFSAERPEGSISTLTIQRTEQRDSAMYRCASSRQGDQETQYFGPGTRLLVL.

J is TRBJ2-3 and V is TRBV6-5, with D maybe TRBD2 (5 bases). Per the germline V gene, CDR1 is MNHEY and CDR2 is SVGAGI. This CDR3 has 16 amino acids. The V and J ends lost 2 bases and 0 bases respectively, with 12 bases between them. CDR3 sequence (DNA): TGTGCCAGCAGTTACGAGGGTCTGACTAGCACAGATACGCAGTATTTT. Protein sequence: CASSYEGLTSTDTQYF.

The chain combines TRBV20-1 with TRBJ2-3, with 12 bases matching TRBD2. Germline-derived CDR1 and CDR2 are DFQATT and SNEGSKA (reference sequence). The J segment lost 4 bases and the V segment lost 2 bases, leaving 7 bases of the junction unmatched. CDR3 size: 16 residues. In nucleotides, the CDR3 is TGCAGTGCTAGACGCGCTAGCGGGGGGGGAGCAGATACGCAGTATTTT. This sequence encodes CSARRASGGGADTQYF.

V gene TRBV12-5 combines with J gene TRBJ1-2; TRBD1 matches 8 bases. The germline CDR1 and CDR2 sequences are LGHNT and FRNRAP. The CDR3 spans 15 residues. Germline trimming cut 6 bases from V and 4 bases from J; bases unmatched to any gene: 10. CDR3 protein: CASGPPGQGVYGYTF. The DNA for the CDR3 is TGTGCTAGTGGCCCTCCCGGACAGGGAGTCTATGGCTACACCTTC. Full variable domain (remainder filled in from reference TRBV12-5 and TRBJ1-2): DARVTQTPRHKVTEMGQEVTMRCQPILGHNTVFWYRQTMMQGLELLAYFRNRAPLDDSGMPKDRFSAEMPDATLATLKIQPSEPRDSAVYFCASGPPGQGVYGYTFGSGTRLTVV.

The rearrangement joins TRBV6-1 to TRBJ1-2, with no clear D. V lost 5 bases and J 0 bases, leaving 4 bases between the germline ends. The V gene's germline CDR1 is MNHNS and CDR2 SASEGT. The CDR3 totals 12 residues. The CDR3 DNA follows: TGTGCCAGCAGTCGGGCTAACTATGGCTACACCTTC. This encodes CASSRANYGYTF.

This clonotype has a single count. J is TRBJ1-1 and V is TRBV19, with D uncertain. V was shortened by 5 bases and J by 1 base, with 11 bases between the two germline ends. Germline CDR1 reads LNHDA; CDR2 reads SQIVND (reference sequence). The CDR3 runs 14 residues. The DNA for the CDR3 is TGTGCCAGTAGTCGAGACTATGGGAACACTGAAGCTTTCTTT. This translates into CASSRDYGNTEAFF.